This T cell receptor (beta chain) was profiled in a study of blood T cell repertoires in COVID-19. The CDR3 consists of 17 residues. Sequencing was performed with immunoSEQ multiplex PCR; in TCRdb, only in-frame clones are kept and a portion is missing. The profile shows under 500,000 clones, 85% to 90% of them singletons. Sequencing was carried out using peripheral blood. The chain couples TRBV21-1 to TRBJ2-3; the table calls TRBD2, which could not be checked here. TRBV21-1 is assigned pseudogene status. The TCR comes from a woman in her 30s with acute or convalescent COVID-19. CDR3 DNA sequence: TGTGCCAGCAGCAAAAAGGAGGGACGGAGACGTTTAGATACGCAGTATTTT. Protein product: CASSKKEGRRRLDTQYF.